This T cell receptor beta chain emerged from a study of blood T cell repertoires in COVID-19. TCRdb keeps only in-frame clones here, not all; method: immunoSEQ multiplex PCR. The sample lists 250,000 to 300,000 clones; 80% to 90% were seen once. The CDR3 is 14 residues long. Per germline, CDR1 KGHDR and CDR2 SFDVKD. V lost 5 bases, J lost 3 bases, and 12 bases lay in between. What was sequenced was peripheral blood. The TCR sequence derives from a woman in her sixties or seventies with acute or convalescent COVID-19. The chain links TRBV24-1 to TRBJ1-1, with D tentatively TRBD1 (5 bases). The CDR3 loop reads CATSGRRGDTEAFF. The CDR3 coding sequence is TGTGCCACCAGTGGCAGGCGGGGGGACACTGAAGCTTTCTTT.